One and the same sample provided the 14 T cell receptor beta chains below, sequenced in a study of blood T cell repertoires in COVID-19. TCRdb's copy holds only in-frame clones and misses some; the assay was immunoSEQ multiplex PCR. The sample carries hundreds of thousands of clones, over 70% recorded once. Sequenced: peripheral blood. The receptors were sampled from a woman in her fifties or sixties with COVID-19, enrolled during active disease.

The V and J genes are TRBV19 and TRBJ2-7, with 8 nucleotides matching TRBD1. CDR3 length: 14 amino acids. V shed 5 bases, J shed 3 bases, and the junction held 6 bases outside the gene matches. Looked up from germline, CDR1 is LNHDA and CDR2 is SQIVND (reference sequence). This chain's CDR3 is CASSPIQGGYEQYF. CDR3 in DNA: TGTGCCAGTAGTCCGATACAGGGGGGCTACGAGCAGTACTTC.

This chain connects TRBV6-5 to TRBJ2-5; 9 nucleotides match TRBD2. Germline V gene sequence: CDR1 MNHEY, CDR2 SVGAGI. Losses at the gene ends were 8 bases for V and 3 bases for J; bases not matched to a gene: 4. The CDR3 sequence is 13 residues long. The CDR3 protein is CASERLAEETQYF. CDR3 nucleotide sequence: TGTGCCAGCGAGAGACTAGCGGAAGAGACCCAGTACTTC.

This clone was detected once. DNA for the CDR3: TGTGCCAGTAATTGGCGGGTCACAGATACGCAGTATTTT. Encoded protein: CASNWRVTDTQYF. This rearrangement joins TRBV19 to TRBJ2-3; TRBD2 might be the D (5 bases). The CDR3 runs to 13 residues. Germline V gene sequence: CDR1 LNHDA, CDR2 SQIVND (reference sequence). The V gene lost 7 bases and the J gene lost 2 bases, with 10 bases spanning the gap.

CDR3 DNA sequence: TGTGCCAGCAGCCCTGGCGGGGGATTAGGTAATGAAAAACTGTTTTTT. Protein: CASSPGGGLGNEKLFF. V usage is TRBV5-4 and J usage is TRBJ1-4, with D maybe TRBD1 (5 bases). CDR3 length: 16 amino acids. Germline lookup yields CDR1 SGHNT and CDR2 YYREEE (reference sequence). V was clipped by 4 bases and J by 4 bases, with 17 bases between them. Drawing the rest from reference TRBV5-4 and TRBJ1-4, the complete variable domain is ETGVTQSPTHLIKTRGQQVTLRCSSQSGHNTVSWYQQALGQGPQFIFQYYREEENGRGNFPPRFSGLQFPNYSSELNVNALELDDSALYLCASSPGGGLGNEKLFFGSGTQLSVL.

The rearrangement uses TRBV27 and TRBJ2-1; 11 bases are a match to TRBD2. Germline CDR1 reads MNHEY; CDR2 reads SMNVEV (reference sequence). The CDR3 is made up of 15 amino acids. J lost 7 bases, V lost 2 bases, and 4 bases had no gene match. CDR3 nucleotide sequence: TGTGCCAGCAGTTTAAGGGCTAGCGGGAGGAATGAGCAGTTCTTC. Its translation: CASSLRASGRNEQFF.

This clone was observed a single time. This CDR3 reads CASSQVGSGVNQPQHF. The DNA of the CDR3 is TGCGCCAGCAGCCAAGTAGGCTCAGGGGTCAATCAGCCCCAGCATTTT. The rearrangement joins TRBV4-1 to TRBJ1-5; D is perhaps TRBD1 (6 bases). Per germline, CDR1 MGHRA and CDR2 YSYEKL. This CDR3 spans 16 amino acids. Trimming stripped 1 base from V and 3 bases from J, with 13 bases between.

The chain employs TRBV3-1 (or the pseudogene TRBV3-2) and TRBJ1-4; D is possibly TRBD1 (6 bases). The CDR3 runs 14 residues. Germline V gene lookup returns CDR1 LGHDT and CDR2 YNNKEL (reference sequence). V dropped 6 bases and J dropped 8 bases, with 16 bases sitting between them. The CDR3 protein is CASRTTGFGEKLFF. CDR3 in DNA: TGTGCCAGCAGGACGACAGGCTTCGGGGAAAAACTGTTTTTT.

V usage is TRBV9 and J usage is TRBJ2-2; TRBD1 agrees at 11 bases. The CDR3 loop spans 15 amino acids. The germline V gene encodes CDR1 SGDLS and CDR2 YYNGEE. V gave up 2 bases and J gave up 8 bases; unmatched junction bases: 5. This CDR3 is CASSVDRGRSGELFF. The CDR3 DNA is TGTGCCAGCAGCGTGGACAGGGGGCGGTCTGGGGAGCTGTTTTTT.

The J gene is TRBJ2-7, the V gene TRBV18, with 7 positions matching TRBD1. V lost 2 bases and J lost 3; bases outside the gene matches: 4. The CDR3 has 14 residues. Germline V CDR1 and CDR2: KGHSH, LQKENI. The CDR3 spells CASSPRDRLYEQYF. The CDR3 DNA reads TGTGCCAGCTCACCAAGGGACAGACTCTACGAGCAGTACTTC.

The rearrangement uses TRBV28 and TRBJ2-3, with TRBD2 matching 7 bases. V gave up 3 bases and J gave up 5 bases; unmatched junction bases: 5. Germline CDR1 MDHEN, CDR2 SYDVKM. The CDR3 contains 14 residues. In DNA form, the CDR3 reads TGTGCCAGCAGTTTTTTGCTAGCGGTAGATACGCAGTATTTT. Translating it yields CASSFLLAVDTQYF.

Written as DNA, the CDR3 is TGTGCCAGCAGCTTGTTGGGCCCAACAAGAAACACCATATATTTT. Its protein is CASSLLGPTRNTIYF. This sequence joins TRBV5-6 and TRBJ1-3; D gene ambiguous. Per the germline V gene, CDR1 is SGHDT and CDR2 is YYEEEE. Trimming left V 1 base short and J 5 bases short, with 13 bases between. The CDR3 loop spans 15 amino acids.

The V and J genes are TRBV6-5 and TRBJ2-1, with 12 bases matching TRBD2. In germline, CDR1 is MNHEY, CDR2 SVGAGI. Trimming removed 0 bases from V and 12 bases from J; junction bases left unmatched: 6. This CDR3 has 15 amino acids. CDR3 nucleotides: TGTGCCAGCAGTTACTCGACTAGCGGGAGCGCGGCGCAGTTCTTC. This sequence encodes CASSYSTSGSAAQFF.

The V and J genes are TRBV9 and TRBJ2-3; TRBD2 aligns across 7 bases. The CDR3 sequence is 16 residues long. Per germline, CDR1 SGDLS and CDR2 YYNGEE. V lost 4 bases to trimming and J lost 1 base; unmatched junction nucleotides: 9. CDR3 protein: CASSQRGSVGTDTQYF. In nucleotides, the CDR3 is TGTGCCAGCAGCCAGCGGGGTAGCGTCGGCACAGATACGCAGTATTTT.

This chain connects TRBV30 to TRBJ2-7, with TRBD2 identical over 9 bases. The V gene end was trimmed by 5 bases and the J gene end by 2 bases; junction bases not matched to a gene: 10. The CDR3 covers 15 residues. From germline, CDR1 is GTSNPN and CDR2 SVGIG (reference sequence). The DNA for the CDR3 is TGTGCCTGGGGCCCCCCGCTAGCGGGAACCTACGAGCAGTACTTC. Translated, it gives CAWGPPLAGTYEQYF.